The next 21 T cell receptor beta chains were all read from a single sample in a study of TET2 disruption in CD19-targeted CAR T cells. Here immunoSEQ multiplex PCR was the method, and the copy in TCRdb shows in-frame clones only, minus some. Across more than 25,000 clones, the top ten clones capture roughly 1.9% of the sample. These receptors' antigens are unknown. Treatment described: autologous CTL019 cells: CD19 CAR with 4-1BB and CD3 zeta domains. Sequencing was performed on CD8- CAR+ T cells sorted from cultured blood T cells, taken for CD19 CAR T cell therapy. Subset: CD8-negative CAR-positive T cells from the infusion product. Source of these receptors: a man between 65 and 79 years old with chronic lymphocytic leukemia.

The CDR3 reads CASSGRGETQYF. CDR3 DNA (partial): TGTGCCAGCTCGGGCAGAGGGGAGACT. V is TRBV18 and J is TRBJ2-4; TRBD1 or TRBD2 may be the D gene (5 bases each). The read is 3 residues too short to cover the CDR3 end, so that end is filled in from the germline J gene. The CDR3 is 12 amino acids. The V gene's germline CDR1 is KGHSH and CDR2 LQKENI.

Turning to this clone: The read gets to within 3 residues of the CDR3 end, and the germline J gene fills in the rest. The chain has TRBV4-2 and TRBJ2-7; TRBD2 agrees at 11 bases. The CDR3 has 19 residues. Germline CDR1 is LGHNA and CDR2 is YNFKEQ. V lost 0 bases to trimming and J lost 1 base; unmatched junction nucleotides: 11. CDR3 DNA, as far as it was read: TGTGCCAGCAGCCAAGATCTGGTAGCGGGGGGGTCCGTTTCCTACGAG. The encoded protein is CASSQDLVAGGSVSYE. The full CDR3 is CASSQDLVAGGSVSYEQYF.

Turning to this clone: The read gets to within 3 residues of the CDR3 end, and the germline J gene fills in the rest. This same CDR3 is encoded by further DNA sequences in the sample. V and J are TRBV20-1 and TRBJ1-3, with TRBD1 as a possible D gene (6 bases). The germline gives CDR1 DFQATT, CDR2 SNEGSKA (reference sequence). Trimming removed 3 bases at V and 5 bases at J, with 11 bases between. This CDR3 contains 13 residues. The part of the CDR3 DNA that was read is TGCAGTGCTAGGGGTCAGGGGCGAAACACC. It yields the protein CSARGQGRNT. The full CDR3 reads CSARGQGRNTIYF.

The CDR3 here is CASRPGQLEKLFF. CDR3 DNA (partial): TGTGCCAGCAGGCCGGGACAGCTTGAAAAA. The genes are TRBV28 and TRBJ1-4; 7 bases are a match to TRBD1. The read terminates 3 residues before the CDR3 end, so the remaining end is supplied by the germline J gene. Trimming removed 6 bases from V and 7 bases from J; junction bases left unmatched: 5. This CDR3 is built from 13 residues. CDR1 MDHEN and CDR2 SYDVKM come from the germline V gene. Together with reference TRBV28 and TRBJ1-4, the CDR3 gives the full variable domain: DVKVTQSSRYLVKRTGEKVFLECVQDMDHENMFWYRQDPGLGLRLIYFSYDVKMKEKGDIPEGYSVSREKKERFSLILESASTNQTSMYLCASRPGQLEKLFFGSGTQLSVL.

Remarks on this clone: The DNA ends 3 residues before the CDR3 does, and the rest of the CDR3 is filled in from the germline J gene. The chain employs TRBV28 and TRBJ1-1, with D maybe TRBD1 (5 bases). V shed 11 bases and J shed 0 bases, with 16 bases lying between them. CDR1 and CDR2 (germline): MDHEN, SYDVKM. The CDR3 totals 14 residues. CDR3 in amino acids: CACRPGGMNTEAFF. CDR3 DNA, as far as it was read: TGTGCCTGCCGCCCCGGGGGAATGAACACTGAA.

As to this clone: Read sequence stops 3 residues before the CDR3 end, and the germline J gene provides the missing end. The chain is built from TRBV7-2 and TRBJ1-2; 8 nucleotides agree with TRBD1. Per the germline V gene, CDR1 is SGHTA and CDR2 is FQGNSA. The CDR3 runs 14 residues. The DNA read from the CDR3 is TGTGCCAGCAGCCAGGGGGCCGATCGCAATGAC. Translating gives CASSQGADRND. The entire CDR3 protein is CASSQGADRNDYTF.

Points on this clone: With the read ending 3 residues before the CDR3 end, the germline J gene is used to fill in that end. The V gene is TRBV29-1, the J gene TRBJ2-2; a possible D gene is TRBD1 (6 bases). This CDR3 region has 14 residues. Germline CDR1 reads SQVTM; CDR2 reads ANQGSEA. Trimming pared 7 bases from V and 0 bases from J, leaving 12 bases between. Incomplete CDR3 DNA: TGCAGCGCTCGAGGACAGACGAACACCGGGGAG. It is translated as CSARGQTNTGE. The entire CDR3 sequence reads CSARGQTNTGELFF.

Comment on this clone: Coverage ceases 3 residues before the CDR3 finishes, and the germline J gene fills in the end. This rearrangement joins TRBV2 to TRBJ1-2; the D is unclear. V was shortened by 8 bases and J by 7 bases, with 11 bases between the two germline ends. The CDR3 runs to 11 residues. Germline CDR1 reads SNHLY; CDR2 reads FYNNEI. The CDR3 loop reads CASGVRAGYTF. CDR3 bases read: TGTGCCAGCGGGGTGCGGGCTGGC.

Concerning this clone itself: The read terminates 3 residues ahead of where the CDR3 ends, so the germline J gene completes it. This rearrangement joins TRBV14 to TRBJ1-4, with D tentatively TRBD1 (6 bases). Germline V lookup: CDR1 SGHDN, CDR2 FVKESK. The CDR3 totals 17 residues. CDR3 amino acids: CASSQDHREMRHSPLFF. CDR3 DNA (partial): TGTGCCAGCAGCCAAGATCACAGGGAAATGAGACATTCACCA.

On this clone itself: The read is 3 residues too short to cover the CDR3 end, so that end is filled in from the germline J gene. This chain joins TRBV7-2 and TRBJ2-1; TRBD2 aligns across 10 bases. V shed 8 bases, J shed 7 bases, and the junction held 5 bases outside the gene matches. The length of the CDR3 is 13 residues. Germline V gene sequence: CDR1 SGHTA, CDR2 FQGNSA. The CDR3 sequence is CASGVAGGNEQFF. Incomplete CDR3 DNA: TGTGCCAGCGGGGTAGCGGGGGGTAATGAG. Looking up the rest from reference TRBV7-2 and TRBJ2-1 gives the full variable domain: GAGVSQSPSNKVTEKGKDVELRCDPISGHTALYWYRQSLGQGLEFLIYFQGNSAPDKSGLPSDRFSAERTGGSVSTLTIQRTQQEDSAVYLCASGVAGGNEQFFGPGTRLTVL.

Worth noting for this clone: The read stops 3 residues short of the end of the CDR3; the missing end is completed from the germline J gene. The chain joins TRBV12-5 to TRBJ1-1; 8 nucleotides line up with TRBD1. CDR3 length equals 17 residues. The V gene end was trimmed by 2 bases and the J gene end by 3 bases; junction bases not matched to a gene: 11. Per the germline V gene, CDR1 is LGHNT and CDR2 is FRNRAP. CDR3 DNA (partial): TGTGCTAGTGGTTTGACCAATACAGGGGGTTGGGACACTGAA. Its protein is CASGLTNTGGWDTE. The entire CDR3 protein is CASGLTNTGGWDTEAFF.

On this clone: The observed sequence ends 3 residues before the CDR3 terminus, with the missing tail filled in from the germline J gene. The V gene is TRBV29-1, the J gene TRBJ2-4, with D possibly being TRBD1 or TRBD2 (6 bases each). This CDR3 has 13 amino acids. CDR1 and CDR2 (germline): SQVTM, ANQGSEA. The sequenced part of the CDR3 DNA is TGCAGCGTATCGACAGGAGGGAACTATGGT. The encoded protein is CSVSTGGNYG. The whole CDR3 reads CSVSTGGNYGQYF.

A word on this clone: The read terminates 3 residues before the CDR3 end, so the remaining end is supplied by the germline J gene. V gene TRBV27 combines with J gene TRBJ1-4, with 9 bases matching TRBD1. CDR3 length: 12 residues. The germline V gene has CDR1 MNHEY and CDR2 SMNVEV (reference sequence). The covered CDR3 bases are TGTGCCAGCAATCGGGGACAGGGAAGA. Protein: CASNRGQGR. In full, the CDR3 reads CASNRGQGRLFF.

A word on this clone: The read comes to an end 3 residues before the CDR3 does, leaving the germline J gene to fill in the end. V is TRBV20-1 and J is TRBJ2-5; D unresolved. Germline CDR1 is DFQATT and CDR2 is SNEGSKA (reference sequence). CDR3 size: 12 residues. V lost 3 bases and J lost 4, with 9 bases in between. The sequenced part of the CDR3 DNA is TGCAGTGCTAGTTCCTCCAGAGAGACC. It codes for CSASSSRET. The entire CDR3 reads CSASSSRETQYF.

With regard to this clone: Read sequence stops 3 residues before the CDR3 end, and the germline J gene provides the missing end. The chain has TRBV12-3 or TRBV12-4 and TRBJ2-3; TRBD2 matches 10 bases. With 6 bases clipped from V and 2 bases from J, the junction kept 2 bases outside the gene matches. The CDR3 length is 14 residues. The sequenced part of the CDR3 DNA is TGTGCCAGCAGCGGACTAGCGGACACAGATACG. It encodes CASSGLADTDT. The CDR3 as a whole reads CASSGLADTDTQYF.

As regards this clone: Read coverage stops 3 residues before the CDR3 terminus; the germline J gene supplies the remainder. V and J are TRBV18 and TRBJ2-5; 11 positions match TRBD2. Germline loops: CDR1 KGHSH, CDR2 LQKENI. V dropped 3 bases and J dropped 5; count of bases not matched to a gene: 8. CDR3 length: 16 amino acids. CDR3 loop: CASSPTGTSGWETQYF. Incomplete CDR3 DNA: TGTGCCAGCTCACCGACAGGGACTAGCGGCTGGGAGACC.

Details on this clone: The CDR3 extends 3 residues past the end of the read, so its final part is completed from the germline J gene. This sample also contains other DNA sequences that code for the same CDR3. The rearrangement joins TRBV2 to TRBJ1-2, with D unresolved. The CDR3 length is 13 residues. Germline V gene sequence: CDR1 SNHLY, CDR2 FYNNEI. The chain's CDR3 is CASSEGWRLAYTF. CDR3 DNA, as far as it was read: TGTGCCAGCAGTGAAGGGTGGCGTCTAGCC.

Comment on this clone: Read data end 3 residues before the CDR3 end; the end is taken from the germline J gene. The V and J genes are TRBV5-1 and TRBJ2-3; 11 bases line up with TRBD2. Germline CDR1 SGHRS, CDR2 YFSETQ. CDR3 size: 17 residues. V shed 4 bases and J 2 bases; nucleotides not matched to a gene: 9. The CDR3: CASSLTLAGGATDTQYF. CDR3 DNA, as far as it was read: TGCGCCAGCAGCCTTACCTTAGCGGGGGGGGCCACAGATACG. The variable domain in full, with the rest retrieved from reference TRBV5-1 and TRBJ2-3, is KAGVTQTPRYLIKTRGQQVTLSCSPISGHRSVSWYQQTPGQGLQFLFEYFSETQRNKGNFPGRFSGRQFSNSRSEMNVSTLELGDSALYLCASSLTLAGGATDTQYFGPGTRLTVL.

As concerns this clone: The read is 3 residues too short to cover the CDR3 end, so that end is filled in from the germline J gene. This sequence joins TRBV5-1 and TRBJ2-7; 13 bases align to TRBD2. This CDR3 spans 18 amino acids. The V segment lost 4 bases and the J segment 4 bases; nucleotides outside the gene matches: 14. The V gene's germline CDR1 is SGHRS and CDR2 YFSETQ. The CDR3 is CASSLYGLAGDSSYEQYF. Incomplete CDR3 DNA: TGCGCCAGCAGCCTGTACGGACTAGCGGGGGATTCTTCTTACGAG. The complete variable domain, with remaining parts taken from reference TRBV5-1 and TRBJ2-7, reads KAGVTQTPRYLIKTRGQQVTLSCSPISGHRSVSWYQQTPGQGLQFLFEYFSETQRNKGNFPGRFSGRQFSNSRSEMNVSTLELGDSALYLCASSLYGLAGDSSYEQYFGPGTRLTVT.

As for this clone: The read is 3 residues too short to cover the CDR3 end, so that end is filled in from the germline J gene. The chain couples TRBV27 to TRBJ1-5; the D is unclear. This CDR3 comprises 15 residues. Germline CDR1 is MNHEY and CDR2 is SMNVEV (reference sequence). V was trimmed by 6 bases and J by 0 bases, leaving 12 bases between them. The sequenced CDR3 bases are TGTGCCAGCAGCCCAACGGGGTATAGCAATCAGCCC. It codes for CASSPTGYSNQP. The entire CDR3 reads CASSPTGYSNQPQHF.

The CDR3 loop is CASSPRTGGLGEKLFF. The covered CDR3 bases are TGTGCCAGCTCACCACGGACTGGGGGGTTGGGTGAAAAA. V gene TRBV18 combines with J gene TRBJ1-4; D is possibly TRBD1 (5 bases). The read comes to an end 3 residues before the CDR3 does, leaving the germline J gene to fill in the end. The germline CDR1 and CDR2 sequences are KGHSH and LQKENI. This CDR3 has 16 amino acids. Trimming removed 1 base from V and 7 bases from J, with 16 bases in between. Full variable domain (outside the CDR3, taken from reference TRBV18 and TRBJ1-4): NAGVMQNPRHLVRRRGQEARLRCSPMKGHSHVYWYRQLPEEGLKFMVYLQKENIIDESGMPKERFSAEFPKEGPSILRIQQVVRGDSAAYFCASSPRTGGLGEKLFFGSGTQLSVL.